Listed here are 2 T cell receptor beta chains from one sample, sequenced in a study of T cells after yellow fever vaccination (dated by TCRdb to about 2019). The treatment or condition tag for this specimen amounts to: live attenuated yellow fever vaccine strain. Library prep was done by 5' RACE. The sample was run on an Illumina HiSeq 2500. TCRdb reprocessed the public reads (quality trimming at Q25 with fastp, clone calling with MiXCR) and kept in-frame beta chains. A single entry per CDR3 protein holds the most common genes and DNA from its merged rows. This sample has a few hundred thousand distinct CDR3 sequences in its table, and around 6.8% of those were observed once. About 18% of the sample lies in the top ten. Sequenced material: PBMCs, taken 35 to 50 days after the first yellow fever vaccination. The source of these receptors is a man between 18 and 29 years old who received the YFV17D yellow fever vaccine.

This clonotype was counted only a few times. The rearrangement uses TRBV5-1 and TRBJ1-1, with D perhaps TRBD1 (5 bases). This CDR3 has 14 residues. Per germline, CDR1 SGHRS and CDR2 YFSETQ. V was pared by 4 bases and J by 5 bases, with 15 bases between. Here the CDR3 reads CASSTNSGVTEAFF. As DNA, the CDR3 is TGCGCCAGCAGCACCAATTCGGGGGTGACTGAAGCTTTCTTT.

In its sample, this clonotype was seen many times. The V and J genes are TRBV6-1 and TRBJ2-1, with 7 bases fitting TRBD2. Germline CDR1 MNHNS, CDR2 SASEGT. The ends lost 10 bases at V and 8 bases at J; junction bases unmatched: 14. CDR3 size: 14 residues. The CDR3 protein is CATRGRAGLDEQFF. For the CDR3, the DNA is TGTGCCACCCGGGGGAGGGCGGGGTTAGATGAGCAGTTCTTC.